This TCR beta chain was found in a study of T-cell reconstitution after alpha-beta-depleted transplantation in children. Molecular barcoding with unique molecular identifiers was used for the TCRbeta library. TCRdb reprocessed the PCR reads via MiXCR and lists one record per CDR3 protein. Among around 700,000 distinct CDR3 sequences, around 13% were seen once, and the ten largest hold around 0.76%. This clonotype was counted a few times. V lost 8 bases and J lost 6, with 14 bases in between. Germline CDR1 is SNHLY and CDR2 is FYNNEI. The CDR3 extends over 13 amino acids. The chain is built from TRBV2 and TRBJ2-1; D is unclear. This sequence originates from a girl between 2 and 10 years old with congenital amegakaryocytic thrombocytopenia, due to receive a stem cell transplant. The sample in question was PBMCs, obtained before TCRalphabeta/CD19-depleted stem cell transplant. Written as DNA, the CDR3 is TGTGCCAGCGCAGAAGGGCAGTTCAATGAGCAGTTCTTC. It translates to CASAEGQFNEQFF. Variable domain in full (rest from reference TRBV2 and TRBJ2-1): EPEVTQTPSHQVTQMGQEVILRCVPISNHLYFYWYRQILGQKVEFLVSFYNNEISEKSEIFDDQFSVERPDGSNFTLKIRSTKLEDSAMYFCASAEGQFNEQFFGPGTRLTVL.